This TCR beta chain was observed in a study of T cell responses to AZD1222 COVID-19 vaccine. Overall study results and limits: Repertoires were obtained solely post-peak T cell response. Distributed over spike, vaccine-associated CD4 TCRs predominated at 160-218 and 743-854.

For this clone: The antigen remains unidentified.

Here immunoSEQ multiplex PCR was the method, and the copy in TCRdb shows in-frame clones only, minus some. Of 150,000 or so clones listed, more than 90% are singletons. The V gene's germline CDR1 is SGHVS and CDR2 FQNEAQ. With V trimmed by 0 bases and J by 0 bases, 6 bases remained unmatched. The CDR3 covers 17 residues. The sample consisted of peripheral blood, taken on day 0 of AZD1222 vaccination. The chain employs TRBV7-8 and TRBJ2-7, with 9 bases fitting TRBD1. The clonotype was recovered from an adult in good health. The DNA for the CDR3 is TGTGCCAGCAGCTTAGCCGGGACAGGGCAAAACTCCTACGAGCAGTACTTC. Protein sequence: CASSLAGTGQNSYEQYF.